This is a list of T cell receptor beta chains from one sample in a study of T cells in Graves' hyperthyroidism and ophthalmopathy. TCRdb independently ran MiXCR on the multiplex PCR reads; one entry per CDR3 protein. The table shows approximately 380,000 distinct CDR3 sequences, with over 13% occurring only once. Sequences were obtained from blood. Source of these receptors: a man aged 45-65 years with Graves' ophthalmopathy. The conserved cysteine and the conserved F or W are not part of the CDR3 here. Some rows have no size entry. The others give once, few or many, or a class for an expanded clone.

V: TRBV5-1
size: .
CDR3: ASSLDQWEGLVYEQY

V: TRBV2
size: .
CDR3: ASSEVDRVYYNEQF

V: TRBV10-1
size: many
CDR3: ASSDNRELSYEQY

V: TRBV7-7
size: many
CDR3: ASSPSEDSTDTQY

V: TRBV12-3/TRBV12-4
size: few
CDR3: ASSLGGQPLSYNEQF

V: TRBV7-9
size: many
CDR3: ASSQLAGHRSTDTQY

V: TRBV5-6
size: few
CDR3: ASSLFWSSIGPGGNEQF

V: TRBV5-1
size: .
CDR3: ASSLGGRMQY

V: TRBV18
size: .
CDR3: ASSGGQVTGANVLT

V: TRBV6-1
size: few
CDR3: ASSAGGDHYNEQF

V: TRBV18
size: many
CDR3: ATSRGSAETQY

V: TRBV20-1
size: many
CDR3: SASPPGTSGETQY

V: TRBV12-3/TRBV12-4
size: many
CDR3: ASSSTASGGQETQY

V: TRBV24-1
size: .
CDR3: ATRGAGGPADTQY

V: TRBV11-2
size: many
CDR3: ASSLGLAVSQF